This is a list of T cell receptor beta chains from one sample in a study of OX40 agonist ivuxolimab in advanced cancers. Here immunoSEQ multiplex PCR was the method, and the copy in TCRdb shows in-frame clones only, minus some. The top ten clones hold 2.5% to 3% of a sample with tens of thousands of clones, approximately 90% of them seen once. The input for sequencing was CD4+ or CD8+ T cells sorted from blood, taken in a trial of the OX40 agonist ivuxolimab. The receptors originated from an adult with an advanced solid tumor such as melanoma, head and neck, liver or kidney cancer. Both conserved end residues are part of each CDR3. D genes are given only for firm matches. Where a row states a size, it is once, few, many or the class of an expanded clone; other rows omit it.

TRBJ2-5,.,TRBV15,.,TGTGCCACCTCGAGGGACTTCCAAGAGACCCAGTACTTC,CATSRDFQETQYF
TRBJ2-6,.,TRBV5-4,.,TGTGCCAGCAGTACACCGAGCTCTGGGGCCAACGTCCTGACTTTC,CASSTPSSGANVLTF
TRBJ1-5,TRBD1,TRBV5-6,.,TGTGCCAGCAGCCTATTTACCGGACAGGGCTTTGCCCCCCAGCATTTT,CASSLFTGQGFAPQHF
TRBJ1-2,TRBD1,TRBV4-1,.,TGCGCCAGCAGCCAAGAGGACAGGGGCACGAGGGGCTACACCTTC,CASSQEDRGTRGYTF
TRBJ1-3,.,TRBV28,.,TGTGCCAGCAGTTTAGAGGCACTAAGCTCTGGAAACACCATATATTTT,CASSLEALSSGNTIYF
TRBJ1-4,.,TRBV19,.,TGTGCCAGTAGCCGTATGGGAGGGAGGAATAATGAAAAACTGTTTTTT,CASSRMGGRNNEKLFF
TRBJ1-5,.,TRBV6-1,.,TGTGCCAGCAGGCGAGCTTATAGCAATCAGCCCCAGCATTTT,CASRRAYSNQPQHF
TRBJ2-7,TRBD2,TRBV30,.,TGTGCCTGGTCACTAGCGGGAGGGTACGAGCAGTACTTC,CAWSLAGGYEQYF
TRBJ2-1,.,TRBV30,.,TGTGCCTGGGCAGGCCTCGGACCGAACTCCTACAATGAGCAGTTCTTC,CAWAGLGPNSYNEQFF
TRBJ1-2,.,TRBV6-6,once,TGTGCCAGCACCTACGCCCCGGGGGATGGCTACACCTTC,CASTYAPGDGYTF
TRBJ1-6,.,TRBV14,.,TGTGCCAGCAGCCAGCACCATAATTCACCCCTCCACTTT,CASSQHHNSPLHF
TRBJ2-3,.,TRBV5-1,.,TGCGCCAGCAGCACCGGGCCCAGCAGGGTCACGCAGTATTTT,CASSTGPSRVTQYF
TRBJ1-4,TRBD1,TRBV14,.,TGTGCCAGCAGCCAAGGGACAGGGAAAGGAAATGAAAAACTGTTTTTT,CASSQGTGKGNEKLFF
TRBJ1-3,.,TRBV6-1,.,TGTGCCAGCAGTGAACTTTACTTCTCTGGAAACACCATATATTTT,CASSELYFSGNTIYF
TRBJ1-2,TRBD1,TRBV5-6,.,TGTGCCAGCAGCTTGGGCCCAGGGGGCTATGGCTACACCTTC,CASSLGPGGYGYTF
TRBJ1-2,.,TRBV9,.,TGTGCCAGCAGCGTAGGGGGTAGGGGAGGGCATGACTATGGCTACACCTTC,CASSVGGRGGHDYGYTF
TRBJ2-7,.,TRBV12-5,.,TGTGCTAGTGGCTGGGGGGCCGGCGAGCAGTACTTC,CASGWGAGEQYF
TRBJ2-3,TRBD2,TRBV27,.,TGTGCCAGCAGTTTGAGGACTAGTTCCCCCTTACGCACAGATACGCAGTATTTT,CASSLRTSSPLRTDTQYF
TRBJ2-7,TRBD1,TRBV5-4,.,TGTGCCAGCAGCACGGGACAGGGCACCTACGAGCAGTACTTC,CASSTGQGTYEQYF
TRBJ1-1,.,TRBV2,.,TGTGCCAGCAGTGAAAGGGGGACTGAAGCTTTCTTT,CASSERGTEAFF
TRBJ2-7,.,TRBV14,.,TGTGCCAGCAGCCAAGATTCGCGCGAGCAGTACTTC,CASSQDSREQYF
TRBJ2-5,.,TRBV5-6,.,TGTGCCAGCAGCCCCCTGCCAACGGCGGAGACCCAGTACTTC,CASSPLPTAETQYF
TRBJ1-2,.,TRBV6-5,.,TGTGCCAGCAGTTACTCGGGAGGGAATTACGGCTACACCTTC,CASSYSGGNYGYTF
TRBJ2-1,.,TRBV28,once,TGTGCCAGCAGTTTATACCTGGCCAGGGCTGAGCAGTTCTTC,CASSLYLARAEQFF
TRBJ1-2,TRBD1,TRBV18,once,TGTGCCAGCTCACCATGGACAGGGCTTGACTATGGCTACACCTTC,CASSPWTGLDYGYTF
TRBJ1-4,.,TRBV15,.,TGTGCCACCAGCAGAGATGTCGGGGGGACCGAAAAACTGTTTTTT,CATSRDVGGTEKLFF
TRBJ2-1,.,TRBV7-2,.,TGTGCCAGCACCATAGGAGGACGGCAGTTCTTC,CASTIGGRQFF
TRBJ2-7,.,TRBV5-1,.,TGCGCCAGCAGCTTGGGTGGGAACTTGGGAGTGTACGAGCAGTACTTC,CASSLGGNLGVYEQYF
TRBJ2-5,.,TRBV7-2,.,TGTGCCAGCAGCCAGTCCAGAAACGGGGAGACCCAGTACTTC,CASSQSRNGETQYF
TRBJ2-1,TRBD2,TRBV7-2,.,TGTGCCAGCAGTCCCAGCGGGGGGGCCCACAATGAGCAGTTCTTC,CASSPSGGAHNEQFF
TRBJ1-1,TRBD1,TRBV7-9,.,TGTGCCAGCAGCTTGGGACAGGTGAACACTGAAGCTTTCTTT,CASSLGQVNTEAFF
TRBJ2-1,.,TRBV27,.,TGTGCCAGCAGTTTAAAACCCGTGGGCTATGAGCAGTTCTTC,CASSLKPVGYEQFF
TRBJ1-6,.,TRBV18,.,TGTGCCAGCTCACCCAACGCGGGGCGGAATTCACCCCTCCACTTT,CASSPNAGRNSPLHF
TRBJ1-6,.,TRBV2,.,TGTGCCAGCAGTGAAGCCTTCGGGACCGATTATAATTCACCCCTCCACTTT,CASSEAFGTDYNSPLHF
TRBJ1-2,TRBD1,TRBV6-1,.,TGTGCCAGCAGTGAAGCGGGACAGAACTATGGCTACACCTTC,CASSEAGQNYGYTF
TRBJ1-6,.,TRBV6-1,.,TGTGCCAGCAGTGAAGATTCGGGTTCCTATAATTCACCCCTCCACTTT,CASSEDSGSYNSPLHF
TRBJ1-3,.,TRBV5-6,.,TGTGCCAGCAGCTTGAGGCGGCTCAGGAGAAACACCATATATTTT,CASSLRRLRRNTIYF
TRBJ1-1,.,TRBV5-1,.,TGCGCCAGCAGCTTGCCCCTGGCCGGGAGCACTGAAGCTTTCTTT,CASSLPLAGSTEAFF
TRBJ2-3,TRBD2,TRBV11-2,once,TGTGCCAGCAGCCTACTAGCGGGGAGCACAGATACGCAGTATTTT,CASSLLAGSTDTQYF
TRBJ1-5,.,TRBV18,.,TGTGCCAGCTCACGAATAGGACTGGGGGGCTTGTATCAGCCCCAGCATTTT,CASSRIGLGGLYQPQHF
TRBJ2-7,TRBD1,TRBV15,.,TGTGCCACCAGCAGAGATGTCCGGGACAGGGGCTACGAGCAGTACTTC,CATSRDVRDRGYEQYF
TRBJ2-5,TRBD2,TRBV18,.,TGTGCCAGCTCACCGCCGGGCGGGAGAGCGGAGACCCAGTACTTC,CASSPPGGRAETQYF
TRBJ1-1,.,TRBV2,.,TGTGCCAGCAGTTACTCGACGGCCCGGAACACTGAAGCTTTCTTT,CASSYSTARNTEAFF